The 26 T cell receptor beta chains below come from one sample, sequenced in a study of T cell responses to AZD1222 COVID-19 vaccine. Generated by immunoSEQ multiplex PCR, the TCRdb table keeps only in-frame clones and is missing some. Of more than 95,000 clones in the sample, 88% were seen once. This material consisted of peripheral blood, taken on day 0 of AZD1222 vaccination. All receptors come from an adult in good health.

The CDR3 loop reads CASSLGQGSYGYTF. CDR3 bases: TGTGCCAGCAGCTTAGGACAGGGAAGCTATGGCTACACCTTC. This rearrangement joins TRBV7-2 to TRBJ1-2, with TRBD1 identical over 7 bases. V was clipped by 1 base and J by 4 bases; unmatched bases: 3. The CDR3 loop spans 14 amino acids. In germline, CDR1 is SGHTA, CDR2 FQGNSA.

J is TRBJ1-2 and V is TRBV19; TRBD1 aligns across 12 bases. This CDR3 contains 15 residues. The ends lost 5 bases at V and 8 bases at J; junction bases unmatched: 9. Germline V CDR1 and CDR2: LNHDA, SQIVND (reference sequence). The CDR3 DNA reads TGTGCCAGTAGTCCCGGGGGACAGGGGGCTTGGGGCTACACCTTC. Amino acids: CASSPGGQGAWGYTF. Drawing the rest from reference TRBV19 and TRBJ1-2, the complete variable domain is DGGITQSPKYLFRKEGQNVTLSCEQNLNHDAMYWYRQDPGQGLRLIYYSQIVNDFQKGDIAEGYSVSREKKESFPLTVTSAQKNPTAFYLCASSPGGQGAWGYTFGSGTRLTVV.

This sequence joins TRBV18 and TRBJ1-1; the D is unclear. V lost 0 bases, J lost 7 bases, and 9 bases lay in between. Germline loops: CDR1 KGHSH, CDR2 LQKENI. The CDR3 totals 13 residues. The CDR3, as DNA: TGTGCCAGCTCACCACCCCGGACGAATGAAGCTTTCTTT. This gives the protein CASSPPRTNEAFF.

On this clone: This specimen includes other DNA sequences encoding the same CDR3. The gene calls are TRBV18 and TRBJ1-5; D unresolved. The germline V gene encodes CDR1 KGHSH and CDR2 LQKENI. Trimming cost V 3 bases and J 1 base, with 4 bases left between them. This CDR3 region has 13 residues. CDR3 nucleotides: TGTGCCAGCTCACCGGGAAGCAATCAGCCCCAGCATTTT. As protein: CASSPGSNQPQHF.

The CDR3 bases are TGTGCCAGCAGTGAGCGAACCTACTATGGCTACACCTTC. Protein product: CASSERTYYGYTF. The V and J genes are TRBV2 and TRBJ1-2; D is unclear. Germline V lookup: CDR1 SNHLY, CDR2 FYNNEI. This CDR3 contains 13 residues. Trimming shortened V by 3 bases and J by 3 bases, and 8 bases separated the two germline ends.

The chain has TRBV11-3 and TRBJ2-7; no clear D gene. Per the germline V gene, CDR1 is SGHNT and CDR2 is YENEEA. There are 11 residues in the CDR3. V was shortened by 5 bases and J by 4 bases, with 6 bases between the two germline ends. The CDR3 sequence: CASSTQYEQYF. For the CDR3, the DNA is TGTGCCAGCAGCACCCAATACGAGCAGTACTTC.

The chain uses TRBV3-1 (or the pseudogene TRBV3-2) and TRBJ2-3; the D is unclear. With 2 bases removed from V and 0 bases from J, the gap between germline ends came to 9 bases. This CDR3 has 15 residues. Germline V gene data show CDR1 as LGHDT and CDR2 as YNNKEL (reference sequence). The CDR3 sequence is CASSQMAGSTDTQYF. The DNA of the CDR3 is TGTGCCAGCAGCCAAATGGCAGGTAGCACAGATACGCAGTATTTT.

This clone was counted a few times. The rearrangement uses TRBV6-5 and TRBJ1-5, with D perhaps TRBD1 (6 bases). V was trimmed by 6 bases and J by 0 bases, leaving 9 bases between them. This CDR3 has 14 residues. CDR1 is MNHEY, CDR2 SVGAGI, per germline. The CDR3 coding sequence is TGTGCCAGCAGACTGACAGGTAGCAATCAGCCCCAGCATTTT. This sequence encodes CASRLTGSNQPQHF.

Here the CDR3 reads CASSYRGSSYNSPLHF. In nucleotides, the CDR3 is TGTGCCAGCAGTTACAGGGGGAGCTCCTATAATTCACCCCTCCACTTT. This chain uses TRBV6-5 with TRBJ1-6, with D tentatively TRBD1 (6 bases). Germline V CDR1 and CDR2: MNHEY, SVGAGI. With 2 bases removed from V and 0 bases from J, the gap between germline ends came to 8 bases. The CDR3 extends over 16 amino acids.

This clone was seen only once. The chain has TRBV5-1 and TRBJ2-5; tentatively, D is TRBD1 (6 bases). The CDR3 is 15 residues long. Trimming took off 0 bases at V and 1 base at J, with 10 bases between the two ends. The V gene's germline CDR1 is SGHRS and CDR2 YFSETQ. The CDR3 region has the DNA TGCGCCAGCAGCTTGGCCACAGGGTTCCAAGAGACCCAGTACTTC. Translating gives CASSLATGFQETQYF. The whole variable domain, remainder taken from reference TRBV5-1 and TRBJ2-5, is KAGVTQTPRYLIKTRGQQVTLSCSPISGHRSVSWYQQTPGQGLQFLFEYFSETQRNKGNFPGRFSGRQFSNSRSEMNVSTLELGDSALYLCASSLATGFQETQYFGPGTRLLVL.

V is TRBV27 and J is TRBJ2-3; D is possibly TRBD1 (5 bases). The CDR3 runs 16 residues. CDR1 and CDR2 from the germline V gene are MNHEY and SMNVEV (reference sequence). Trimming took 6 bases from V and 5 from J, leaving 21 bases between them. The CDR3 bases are TGTGCCAGCAGCGAATACAGGACACAACAAGGAGATACGCAGTATTTT. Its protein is CASSEYRTQQGDTQYF.

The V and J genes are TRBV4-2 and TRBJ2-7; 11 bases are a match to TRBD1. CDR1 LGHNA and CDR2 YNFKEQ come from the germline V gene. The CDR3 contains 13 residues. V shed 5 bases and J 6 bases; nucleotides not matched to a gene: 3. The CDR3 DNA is TGTGCCAGCAGCGCCGGGACAGGGGGCGAGCAGTACTTC. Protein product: CASSAGTGGEQYF.

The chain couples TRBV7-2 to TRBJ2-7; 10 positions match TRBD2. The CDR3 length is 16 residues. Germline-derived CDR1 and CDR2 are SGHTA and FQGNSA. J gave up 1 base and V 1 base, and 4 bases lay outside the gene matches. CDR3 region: CASSLVGTSVSYEQYF. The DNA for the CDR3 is TGTGCCAGCAGCTTAGTGGGGACTAGCGTTTCCTACGAGCAGTACTTC.

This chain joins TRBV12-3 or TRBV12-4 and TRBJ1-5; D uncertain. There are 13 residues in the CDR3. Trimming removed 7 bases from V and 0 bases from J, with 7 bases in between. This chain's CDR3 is CASTPGSNQPQHF. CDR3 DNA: TGTGCCAGCACCCCGGGTAGCAATCAGCCCCAGCATTTT.

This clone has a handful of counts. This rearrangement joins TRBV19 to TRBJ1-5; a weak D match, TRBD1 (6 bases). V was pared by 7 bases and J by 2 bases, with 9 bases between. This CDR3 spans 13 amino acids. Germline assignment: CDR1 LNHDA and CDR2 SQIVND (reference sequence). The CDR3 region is CASTGVGNQPQHF. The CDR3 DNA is TGTGCCAGTACAGGGGTTGGCAATCAGCCCCAGCATTTT. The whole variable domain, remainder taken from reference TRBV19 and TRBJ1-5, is DGGITQSPKYLFRKEGQNVTLSCEQNLNHDAMYWYRQDPGQGLRLIYYSQIVNDFQKGDIAEGYSVSREKKESFPLTVTSAQKNPTAFYLCASTGVGNQPQHFGDGTRLSIL.

CDR3 coding DNA: TGTGCCAGCAGCCGGGCGCAGAGTTTCAATCAGCCCCAGCATTTT. Protein sequence: CASSRAQSFNQPQHF. The chain links TRBV2 to TRBJ1-5; the D is unclear. Trimming stripped 6 bases from V and 3 bases from J, with 15 bases between. CDR3 size: 15 residues. The germline V gene encodes CDR1 SNHLY and CDR2 FYNNEI.

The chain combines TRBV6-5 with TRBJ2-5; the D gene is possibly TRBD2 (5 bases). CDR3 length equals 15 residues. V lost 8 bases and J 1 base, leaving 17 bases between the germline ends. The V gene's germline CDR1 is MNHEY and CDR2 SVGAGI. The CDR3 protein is CASRDQPEPQETQYF. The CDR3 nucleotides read TGTGCCAGCCGGGATCAGCCAGAACCCCAAGAGACCCAGTACTTC.

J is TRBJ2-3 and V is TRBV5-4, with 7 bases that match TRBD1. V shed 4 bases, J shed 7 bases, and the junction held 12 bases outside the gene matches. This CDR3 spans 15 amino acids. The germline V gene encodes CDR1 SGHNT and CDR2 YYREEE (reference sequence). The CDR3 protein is CASSLGGQPRNTQYF. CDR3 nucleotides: TGTGCCAGCAGCCTTGGGGGACAGCCCCGAAATACGCAGTATTTT.

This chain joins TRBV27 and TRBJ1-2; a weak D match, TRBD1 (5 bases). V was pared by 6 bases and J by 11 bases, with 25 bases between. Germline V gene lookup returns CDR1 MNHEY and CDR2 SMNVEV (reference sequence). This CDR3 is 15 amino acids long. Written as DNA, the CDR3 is TGTGCCAGCAGCCCACTCCGGGACGGACTCTGGGTATACACCTTC. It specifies CASSPLRDGLWVYTF.

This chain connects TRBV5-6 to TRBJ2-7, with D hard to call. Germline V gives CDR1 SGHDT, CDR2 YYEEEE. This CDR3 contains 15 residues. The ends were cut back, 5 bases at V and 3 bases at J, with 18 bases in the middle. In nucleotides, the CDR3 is TGTGCCAGCAGTCTACTTTGGACCGCCAACTACGAGCAGTACTTC. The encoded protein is CASSLLWTANYEQYF.

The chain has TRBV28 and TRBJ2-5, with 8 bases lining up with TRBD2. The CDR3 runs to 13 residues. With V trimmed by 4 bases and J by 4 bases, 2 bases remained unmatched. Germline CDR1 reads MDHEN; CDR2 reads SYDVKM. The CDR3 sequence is CASSSGGGETQYF. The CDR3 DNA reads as TGTGCCAGCAGTTCCGGGGGGGGAGAGACCCAGTACTTC.

The CDR3 here is CASSDQETQYF. The CDR3 DNA is TGTGCCAGCAGCGACCAAGAGACCCAGTACTTC. The V call is TRBV9, the J call TRBJ2-5; D remains unclear. The CDR3 covers 11 residues. Deletions cut 3 bases from V and 0 bases from J, with 0 bases between. CDR1 SGDLS and CDR2 YYNGEE come from the germline V gene.

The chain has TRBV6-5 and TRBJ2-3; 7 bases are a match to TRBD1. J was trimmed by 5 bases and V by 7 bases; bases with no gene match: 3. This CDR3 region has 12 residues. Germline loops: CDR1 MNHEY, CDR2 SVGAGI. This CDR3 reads CASTPGGDTQYF. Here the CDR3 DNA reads TGTGCCAGCACACCAGGGGGAGATACGCAGTATTTT.

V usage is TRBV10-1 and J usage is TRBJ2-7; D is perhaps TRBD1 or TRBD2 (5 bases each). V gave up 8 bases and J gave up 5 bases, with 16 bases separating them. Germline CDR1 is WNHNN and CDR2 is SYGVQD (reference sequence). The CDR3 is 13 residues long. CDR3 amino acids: CASQERGRDEQYF. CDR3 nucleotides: TGCGCCAGCCAAGAGAGGGGTCGGGACGAGCAGTACTTC.

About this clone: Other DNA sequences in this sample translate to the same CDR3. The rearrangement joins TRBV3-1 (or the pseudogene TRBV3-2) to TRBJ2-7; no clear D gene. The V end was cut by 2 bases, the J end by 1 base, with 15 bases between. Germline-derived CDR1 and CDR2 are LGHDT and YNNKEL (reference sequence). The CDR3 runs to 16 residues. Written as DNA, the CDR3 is TGTGCCAGCAGCCAATTGACCCTTACTCCTTCCTACGAGCAGTACTTC. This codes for CASSQLTLTPSYEQYF.

The CDR3 nucleotides read TGTGCCAGTAGTCTTCGGACAGGGAGAACGTATTTT. Translation gives CASSLRTGRTYF. This chain uses TRBV19 with TRBJ2-3, with TRBD1 matching over 8 bases. CDR3 length: 12 amino acids. J gave up 14 bases and V 5 bases, and 9 bases lay outside the gene matches. CDR1 and CDR2 from the germline V gene are LNHDA and SQIVND (reference sequence).